This T cell receptor beta chain was captured by sequencing in a study of cytomegalovirus exposure and HLA in healthy donors. Study-wide findings and caveats: The availability of immune exposure information extended only to CMV serostatus.

It was with 60 Vbeta and 13 Jbeta primers that the PCR ran. In the source study's methods: A follow-up analysis tallied tens of millions of unique TCR beta chains, 8.5 million to 14 million shared. Sequencing was performed with immunoSEQ multiplex PCR; in TCRdb, only in-frame clones are kept and a portion is missing. V, J and clone size reflect that table, while D and trimming were determined from the DNA. The table records some 150,000 clones, approximately 80% of them present only once. V shed 3 bases, J shed 1 base, and the junction held 3 bases outside the gene matches. Looked up from germline, CDR1 is ENHRY and CDR2 is SYGVKD. The CDR3 runs 17 residues. This clone appeared a few times. The target antigen is unknown.

The sequencing input was PBMCs. The sequence was obtained from a female donor in good health and CMV-seropositive. This chain uses TRBV10-3 with TRBJ2-7; 16 bases map to TRBD2. The CDR3 sequence: CAISDGTSGGASYEQYF. CDR3 nucleotides: TGTGCCATCAGTGATGGGACTAGCGGGGGGGCTTCCTACGAGCAGTACTTC.